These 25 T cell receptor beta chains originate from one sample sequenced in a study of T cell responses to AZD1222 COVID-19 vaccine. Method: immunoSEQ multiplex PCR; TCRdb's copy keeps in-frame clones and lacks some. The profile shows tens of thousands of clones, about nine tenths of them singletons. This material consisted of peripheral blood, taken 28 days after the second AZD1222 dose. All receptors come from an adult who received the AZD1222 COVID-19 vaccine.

The CDR3 DNA reads as TGTGCCAGCAGTTTACGTCAGAATTACGAGCAGTACTTC. This translates into CASSLRQNYEQYF. The genes are TRBV27 and TRBJ2-7, with D uncertain. The CDR3 runs to 13 residues. From germline, CDR1 is MNHEY and CDR2 SMNVEV (reference sequence). V lost 2 bases and J lost 4, with 9 bases in between.

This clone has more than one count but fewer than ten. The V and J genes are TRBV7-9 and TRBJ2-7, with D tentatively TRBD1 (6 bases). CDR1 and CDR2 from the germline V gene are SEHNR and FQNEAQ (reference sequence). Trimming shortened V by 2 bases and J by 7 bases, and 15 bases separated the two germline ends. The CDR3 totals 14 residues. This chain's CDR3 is CASSLTQGSGEQYF. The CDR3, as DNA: TGTGCCAGCAGCTTAACCCAGGGGTCAGGAGAGCAGTACTTC.

CDR3 sequence reads: CASRLAGRNTGELFF. The CDR3 DNA reads TGTGCCAGTCGACTAGCGGGGAGAAACACCGGGGAGCTGTTTTTT. The rearrangement links TRBV3-1 (or the pseudogene TRBV3-2) to TRBJ2-2; 11 bases are a match to TRBD2. With 9 bases clipped from V and 2 bases from J, the junction kept 5 bases outside the gene matches. The CDR3 extends over 15 amino acids. Germline V gene data show CDR1 as LGHDT and CDR2 as YNNKEL (reference sequence).

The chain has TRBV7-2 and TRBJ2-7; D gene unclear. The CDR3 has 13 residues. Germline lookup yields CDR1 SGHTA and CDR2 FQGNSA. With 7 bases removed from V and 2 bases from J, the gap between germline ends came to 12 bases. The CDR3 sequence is CASKADGPYEQYF. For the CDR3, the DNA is TGTGCCAGCAAGGCAGACGGCCCCTACGAGCAGTACTTC.

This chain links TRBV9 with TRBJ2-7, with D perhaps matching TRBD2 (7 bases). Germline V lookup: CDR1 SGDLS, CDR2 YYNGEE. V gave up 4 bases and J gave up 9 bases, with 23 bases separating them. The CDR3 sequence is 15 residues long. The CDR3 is CASSSGMGGDIRQYF. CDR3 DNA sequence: TGTGCCAGCAGCTCAGGGATGGGAGGGGACATCCGGCAGTACTTC.

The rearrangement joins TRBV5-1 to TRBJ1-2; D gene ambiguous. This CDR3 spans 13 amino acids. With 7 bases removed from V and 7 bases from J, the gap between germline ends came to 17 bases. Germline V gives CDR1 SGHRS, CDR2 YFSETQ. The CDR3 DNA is TGCGCCAGCGACTACAGTGGACCTTCTGGCTACACCTTC. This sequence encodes CASDYSGPSGYTF.

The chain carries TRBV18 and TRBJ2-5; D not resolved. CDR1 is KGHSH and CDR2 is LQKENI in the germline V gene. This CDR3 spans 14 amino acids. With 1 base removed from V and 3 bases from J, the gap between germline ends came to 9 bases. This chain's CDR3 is CASSPLDDKETQYF. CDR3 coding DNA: TGTGCCAGCTCACCACTCGATGATAAAGAGACCCAGTACTTC.

The CDR3 loop is CASSRTETYEQYF. CDR3 DNA: TGTGCCAGCAGCCGGACAGAAACCTACGAGCAGTACTTC. This chain uses TRBV11-3 with TRBJ2-7, with D possibly matching TRBD1 (6 bases). V was clipped by 5 bases and J by 2 bases, with 10 bases between them. The V gene's germline CDR1 is SGHNT and CDR2 YENEEA. The CDR3 runs to 13 residues. Filled out from reference TRBV11-3 and TRBJ2-7, the complete variable domain reads EAGVVQSPRYKIIEKKQPVAFWCNPISGHNTLYWYLQNLGQGPELLIRYENEEAVDDSQLPKDRFSAERLKGVDSTLKIQPAELGDSAVYLCASSRTETYEQYFGPGTRLTVT.

The CDR3 DNA sequence: TGTGCCAGCAGCCAGAGTTCGGGTGCCAACTACGAGCAGTACTTC. Its translation is CASSQSSGANYEQYF. The chain recombines TRBV3-1 (or the pseudogene TRBV3-2) with TRBJ2-7; D gene unclear. This CDR3 is 15 amino acids long. Per the germline V gene, CDR1 is LGHDT and CDR2 is YNNKEL (reference sequence). V dropped 3 bases and J dropped 3 bases, with 15 bases sitting between them.

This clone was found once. CDR3 region: CASSSVTSGRGLEQYF. CDR3 DNA: TGTGCCAGCAGTTCAGTGACTAGCGGGAGGGGTCTCGAGCAGTACTTC. The rearrangement joins TRBV27 to TRBJ2-7; TRBD2 aligns across 14 bases. V lost 4 bases, J lost 6 bases, and 8 bases stayed unmatched. This CDR3 is built from 16 residues. Per the germline V gene, CDR1 is MNHEY and CDR2 is SMNVEV (reference sequence).

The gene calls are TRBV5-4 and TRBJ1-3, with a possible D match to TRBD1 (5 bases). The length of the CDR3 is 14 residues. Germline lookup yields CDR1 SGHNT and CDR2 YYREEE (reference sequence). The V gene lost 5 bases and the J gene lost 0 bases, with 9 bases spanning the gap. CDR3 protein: CASSSGGSGNTIYF. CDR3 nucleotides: TGTGCCAGCAGTTCCGGGGGCTCTGGAAACACCATATATTTT.

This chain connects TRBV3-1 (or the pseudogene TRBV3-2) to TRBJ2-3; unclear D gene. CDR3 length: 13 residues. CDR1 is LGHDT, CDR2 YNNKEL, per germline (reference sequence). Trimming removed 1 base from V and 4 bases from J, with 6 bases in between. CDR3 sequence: CASSQAGPDTQYF. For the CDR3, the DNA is TGTGCCAGCAGCCAAGCTGGTCCAGATACGCAGTATTTT.

The CDR3 DNA reads TGTGCCAGCAGTGAAGCGAGTTTGACAGGGGGTCTCGGACTGTTTTTT. This sequence encodes CASSEASLTGGLGLFF. The chain is built from TRBV2 and TRBJ1-4; 9 bases are a match to TRBD1. The J segment lost 13 bases and the V segment lost 0 bases, leaving 12 bases of the junction unmatched. This CDR3 has 16 residues. CDR1 and CDR2 (germline): SNHLY, FYNNEI.

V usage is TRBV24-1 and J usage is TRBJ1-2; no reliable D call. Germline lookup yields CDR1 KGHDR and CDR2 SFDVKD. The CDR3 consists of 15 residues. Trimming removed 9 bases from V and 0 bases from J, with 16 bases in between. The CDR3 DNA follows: TGTGCCACCTACGGGAGGGTTTCATCTAACTATGGCTACACCTTC. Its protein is CATYGRVSSNYGYTF.

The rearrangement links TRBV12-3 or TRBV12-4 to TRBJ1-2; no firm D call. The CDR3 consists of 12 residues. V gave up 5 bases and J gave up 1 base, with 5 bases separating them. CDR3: CASSQSNYGYTF. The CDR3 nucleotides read TGTGCCAGCAGTCAGAGTAACTATGGCTACACCTTC.

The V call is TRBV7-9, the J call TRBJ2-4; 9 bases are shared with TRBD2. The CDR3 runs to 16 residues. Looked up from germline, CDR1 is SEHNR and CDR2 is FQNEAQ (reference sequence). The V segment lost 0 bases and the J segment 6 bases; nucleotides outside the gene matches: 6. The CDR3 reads CASSLAGLAGVNIQYF. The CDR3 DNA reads TGTGCCAGCAGCTTAGCGGGGTTAGCGGGAGTAAACATTCAGTACTTC.

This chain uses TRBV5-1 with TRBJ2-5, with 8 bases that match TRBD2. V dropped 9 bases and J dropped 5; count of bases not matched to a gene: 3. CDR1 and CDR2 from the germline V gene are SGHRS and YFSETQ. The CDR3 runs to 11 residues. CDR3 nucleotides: TGCGCCACCCGACTAGCGGAGACCCAGTACTTC. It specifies CATRLAETQYF.

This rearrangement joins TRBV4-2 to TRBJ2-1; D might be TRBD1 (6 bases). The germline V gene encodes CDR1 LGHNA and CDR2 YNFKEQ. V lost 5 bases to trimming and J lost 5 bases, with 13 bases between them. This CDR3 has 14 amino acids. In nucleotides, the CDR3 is TGTGCCAGCAGCGATCCCGGGACACACAATGAGCAGTTCTTC. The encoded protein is CASSDPGTHNEQFF.

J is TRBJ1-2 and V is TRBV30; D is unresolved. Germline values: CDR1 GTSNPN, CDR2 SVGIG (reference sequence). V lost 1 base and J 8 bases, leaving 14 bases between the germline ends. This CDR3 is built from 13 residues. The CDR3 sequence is CAWSGTLREGYTF. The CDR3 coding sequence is TGTGCCTGGAGTGGTACCCTGAGGGAGGGCTACACCTTC.

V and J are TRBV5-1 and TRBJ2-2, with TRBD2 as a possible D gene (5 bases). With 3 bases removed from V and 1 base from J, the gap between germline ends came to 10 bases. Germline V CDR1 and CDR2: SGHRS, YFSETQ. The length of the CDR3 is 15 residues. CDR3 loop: CASSYGGENTGELFF. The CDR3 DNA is TGCGCCAGCAGCTATGGAGGAGAGAACACCGGGGAGCTGTTTTTT.

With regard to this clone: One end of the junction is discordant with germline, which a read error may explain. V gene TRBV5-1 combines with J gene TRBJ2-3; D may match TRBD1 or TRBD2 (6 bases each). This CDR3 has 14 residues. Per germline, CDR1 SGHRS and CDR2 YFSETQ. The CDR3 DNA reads TGCGCCAGCACCTTGGGGGGCTTCACAGATACGCAGTATTTT. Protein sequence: CASTLGGFTDTQYF.

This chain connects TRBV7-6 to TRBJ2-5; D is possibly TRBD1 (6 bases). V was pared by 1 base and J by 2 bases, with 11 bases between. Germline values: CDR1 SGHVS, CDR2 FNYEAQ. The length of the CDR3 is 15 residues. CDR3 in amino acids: CASSLVYRDQETQYF. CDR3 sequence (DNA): TGTGCCAGCAGCTTAGTTTACAGGGATCAAGAGACCCAGTACTTC.

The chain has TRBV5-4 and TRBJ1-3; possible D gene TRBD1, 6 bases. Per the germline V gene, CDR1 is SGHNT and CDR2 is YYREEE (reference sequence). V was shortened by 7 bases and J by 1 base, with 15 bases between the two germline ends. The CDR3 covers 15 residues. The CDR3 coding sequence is TGTGCCAGCTCTGAAACAGGGACGTCTGGAAACACCATATATTTT. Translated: CASSETGTSGNTIYF.

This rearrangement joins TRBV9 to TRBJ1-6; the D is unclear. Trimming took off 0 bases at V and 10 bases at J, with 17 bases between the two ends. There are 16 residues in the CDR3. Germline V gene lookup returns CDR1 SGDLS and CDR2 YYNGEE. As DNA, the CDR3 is TGTGCCAGCAGCGTAGGTTTTGGACCTTTTAAATCACCCCTCCACTTT. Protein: CASSVGFGPFKSPLHF.

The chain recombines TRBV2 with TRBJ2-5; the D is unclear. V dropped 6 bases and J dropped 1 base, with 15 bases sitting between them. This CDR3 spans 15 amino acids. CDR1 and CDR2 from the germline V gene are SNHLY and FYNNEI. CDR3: CASSPPGPAQETQYF. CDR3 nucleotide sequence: TGTGCCAGCAGCCCTCCGGGCCCCGCCCAAGAGACCCAGTACTTC.